One and the same sample provided the 26 T cell receptor beta chains below, sequenced in a study of shared clonotypes between healthy human individuals (dated by TCRdb to 2019 to 2021). Receptor amplification or capture employed the immunoSEQ multiplex PCR assay. What TCRdb holds here is the immuneACCESS table cut down to in-frame rearrangements. Part of the clones is not present; checked against another copy, under half of the missing clones reflect an unresolved V gene, and the others are unexplained. The sample yields some 1.5 million clones; around 95% were counted once. The ten top clones hold approximately 1.1% of the sample. The sample comprised naive CD4+ T cells sorted from blood. The sample's cell subset or site label is to be understood as: CD45RA+ positively selected. The receptors were sampled from a man aged 25 to 40 in good health.

The V and J genes are TRBV7-2 and TRBJ2-2; D remains unclear. The V gene's germline CDR1 is SGHTA and CDR2 FQGNSA. The V and J ends lost 1 base and 0 bases respectively, with 6 bases between them. The CDR3 loop spans 15 amino acids. The CDR3 spells CASSLVSTNTGELFF. CDR3 in DNA: TGTGCCAGCAGCTTAGTTAGCACGAACACCGGGGAGCTGTTTTTT.

This chain uses TRBV5-1 with TRBJ2-1, with 11 bases matching TRBD2. Germline V lookup: CDR1 SGHRS, CDR2 YFSETQ. Trimming cost V 4 bases and J 3 bases; bases outside gene matches: 6. This CDR3 contains 16 residues. In DNA form, the CDR3 reads TGCGCCAGCAGCCCCATGCTAGCGGGAGGCTACAATGAGCAGTTCTTC. It encodes CASSPMLAGGYNEQFF.

The count of this clone is one. This chain joins TRBV7-6 and TRBJ2-3, with no clear D. The CDR3 runs 16 residues. Deletions cut 1 base from V and 0 bases from J, with 11 bases between. Germline CDR1 and CDR2: SGHVS and FNYEAQ. The DNA of the CDR3 is TGTGCCAGCAGCTTAGGAAGTGGCGTGAGCACAGATACGCAGTATTTT. This translates into CASSLGSGVSTDTQYF.

In this sample, this clone turned up once. The rearrangement joins TRBV5-6 to TRBJ1-1, with TRBD1 as a possible D gene (5 bases). The CDR3 contains 14 residues. The germline CDR1 and CDR2 sequences are SGHDT and YYEEEE. Trimming cost V 0 bases and J 4 bases, with 10 bases left between them. The CDR3 sequence: CASSLAPGGTEAFF. The CDR3 coding sequence is TGTGCCAGCAGCTTGGCCCCCGGGGGCACTGAAGCTTTCTTT.

The chain employs TRBV19 and TRBJ1-2; D possibly corresponds to TRBD1 (6 bases). CDR1 LNHDA and CDR2 SQIVND come from the germline V gene (reference sequence). Trimming left V 3 bases short and J 8 bases short, with 16 bases between. The CDR3 sequence is 14 residues long. CDR3 sequence reads: CASSIKQGQSGYTF. Written as DNA, the CDR3 is TGTGCCAGTAGTATTAAGCAGGGGCAGAGCGGCTACACCTTC.

J is TRBJ2-3 and V is TRBV7-3; D not certain. Germline loops: CDR1 SGHTA, CDR2 FQGTGA. CDR3 size: 15 residues. Trimming shortened V by 6 bases and J by 0 bases, and 13 bases separated the two germline ends. CDR3 DNA sequence: TGTGCCAGCAGGGCCCCAGGAGCGAGCACAGATACGCAGTATTTT. Amino acid sequence: CASRAPGASTDTQYF.

To note about this clone: The identical CDR3 is also encoded by other nucleotide sequences in the sample. The chain joins TRBV6-5 to TRBJ2-6; D ambiguous. CDR3 size: 14 residues. Deletions cut 0 bases from V and 1 base from J, with 1 base between. CDR1 is MNHEY and CDR2 is SVGAGI in the germline V gene. The CDR3 loop is CASSYSSGANVLTF. The CDR3 DNA is TGTGCCAGCAGTTACTCATCTGGGGCCAACGTCCTGACTTTC.

The chain employs TRBV9 and TRBJ1-1; D gene uncertain. The CDR3 runs 15 residues. Deletions cut 3 bases from V and 1 base from J, with 13 bases between. Germline CDR1 is SGDLS and CDR2 is YYNGEE. The CDR3 protein is CASSAPDHKNTEAFF. In DNA form, the CDR3 reads TGTGCCAGCAGCGCCCCCGACCACAAGAACACTGAAGCTTTCTTT.

V and J are TRBV5-1 and TRBJ2-5; 11 bases align to TRBD2. The CDR3 covers 15 residues. CDR1 SGHRS and CDR2 YFSETQ come from the germline V gene. After removal of 1 base from V and 3 bases from J, the junction contained 2 bases not matched to a gene. The CDR3: CASSLLGLAEETQYF. For the CDR3, the DNA is TGCGCCAGCAGCTTGCTGGGACTAGCGGAAGAGACCCAGTACTTC.

This chain connects TRBV5-4 to TRBJ2-3; no definite D call. The V end was cut by 2 bases, the J end by 2 bases, with 9 bases between. The CDR3 is 14 residues long. CDR1 and CDR2 from the germline V gene are SGHNT and YYREEE (reference sequence). Written as DNA, the CDR3 is TGTGCCAGCAGCTTTTTGTCCAACACAGATACGCAGTATTTT. Encoded protein: CASSFLSNTDTQYF.

About this clone: The sample contains more than one DNA sequence encoding this CDR3. The V gene is TRBV27, the J gene TRBJ1-1; tentative D call: TRBD1 (6 bases). Germline CDR1 and CDR2: MNHEY and SMNVEV (reference sequence). The CDR3 consists of 14 residues. The V end was cut by 2 bases, the J end by 5 bases, with 12 bases between. The CDR3 sequence is CASSLSRGGTEAFF. CDR3 nucleotides: TGTGCCAGCAGTTTAAGCAGGGGTGGGACTGAAGCTTTCTTT.

J is TRBJ2-7 and V is TRBV7-6, with D perhaps matching TRBD2 (5 bases). The CDR3 is 17 residues long. V was pared by 5 bases and J by 0 bases, with 20 bases between. Germline CDR1 SGHVS, CDR2 FNYEAQ. The CDR3 DNA reads as TGTGCCAGCAGCGTCGTGGTTGGAGCGGTAAGCTCCTACGAGCAGTACTTC. Translating it yields CASSVVVGAVSSYEQYF.

The chain has TRBV10-3 and TRBJ2-1, with 9 positions matching TRBD2. From germline, CDR1 is ENHRY and CDR2 SYGVKD. J gave up 1 base and V 4 bases, and 2 bases lay outside the gene matches. This CDR3 has 15 residues. The CDR3 nucleotides read TGTGCCATCAGTGGGCTAGCGGGATCCTACAATGAGCAGTTCTTC. Translating it yields CAISGLAGSYNEQFF.

The chain recombines TRBV29-1 with TRBJ2-6; D possibly matches TRBD1 or TRBD2 (6 bases each). With 6 bases removed from V and 2 bases from J, the gap between germline ends came to 26 bases. Germline V gene sequence: CDR1 SQVTM, CDR2 ANQGSEA. This CDR3 contains 19 residues. The DNA of the CDR3 is TGCAGCGTAACAAATGCAAGGAACAGGGAGGAAACTGGGGCCAACGTCCTGACTTTC. Amino acid sequence: CSVTNARNREETGANVLTF.

J is TRBJ1-2 and V is TRBV9, with a tentative D call TRBD1 (5 bases). Trimming pared 4 bases from V and 6 bases from J, leaving 16 bases between. This CDR3 has 14 amino acids. The germline V gene has CDR1 SGDLS and CDR2 YYNGEE. CDR3 coding DNA: TGTGCCAGCAGCTCCAGACACCGAGGGGATGGCTACACCTTC. This translates into CASSSRHRGDGYTF.

The chain's CDR3 is CASRVSGTGANVLTF. In nucleotides, the CDR3 is TGTGCCAGCAGGGTTAGCGGAACTGGGGCCAACGTCCTGACTTTC. The J gene is TRBJ2-6, the V gene TRBV28, with D possibly matching TRBD2 (6 bases). The CDR3 covers 15 residues. V was clipped by 6 bases and J by 2 bases, with 11 bases between them. The germline CDR1 and CDR2 sequences are MDHEN and SYDVKM.

With respect to this clone: At the DNA level, this CDR3 is encoded by other sequences in the same sample as well. The genes are TRBV28 and TRBJ1-5, with no clear D. This CDR3 has 12 residues. From germline, CDR1 is MDHEN and CDR2 SYDVKM. V was trimmed by 3 bases and J by 7 bases, leaving 7 bases between them. CDR3 sequence (DNA): TGTGCCAGCAGTTTCGGACGCCAGCCCCAGCATTTT. Translated: CASSFGRQPQHF.

On this clone: This CDR3 is also generated by other DNA sequences in the sample. The genes are TRBV2 and TRBJ2-1; D not certain. The CDR3 spans 10 residues. Germline lookup yields CDR1 SNHLY and CDR2 FYNNEI. Deletions cut 2 bases from V and 7 bases from J, with 0 bases between. Written as DNA, the CDR3 is TGTGCCAGCAGTGAAAATGAGCAGTTCTTC. Translated: CASSENEQFF. Complete variable domain (other parts from reference TRBV2 and TRBJ2-1): EPEVTQTPSHQVTQMGQEVILRCVPISNHLYFYWYRQILGQKVEFLVSFYNNEISEKSEIFDDQFSVERPDGSNFTLKIRSTKLEDSAMYFCASSENEQFFGPGTRLTVL.

The rearrangement joins TRBV5-4 to TRBJ2-3; D possibly matches TRBD1 or TRBD2 (6 bases each). The germline CDR1 and CDR2 sequences are SGHNT and YYREEE (reference sequence). V was shortened by 4 bases and J by 0 bases, with 12 bases between the two germline ends. The CDR3 runs 15 residues. The CDR3 sequence is CASSKGGKSTDTQYF. In nucleotides, the CDR3 is TGTGCCAGCAGCAAGGGGGGCAAGAGCACAGATACGCAGTATTTT. Together with reference TRBV5-4 and TRBJ2-3, the CDR3 gives the full variable domain: ETGVTQSPTHLIKTRGQQVTLRCSSQSGHNTVSWYQQALGQGPQFIFQYYREEENGRGNFPPRFSGLQFPNYSSELNVNALELDDSALYLCASSKGGKSTDTQYFGPGTRLTVL.

This chain links TRBV2 with TRBJ1-4; no definite D call. The germline V gene has CDR1 SNHLY and CDR2 FYNNEI. Trimming removed 6 bases from V and 2 bases from J, with 13 bases in between. The CDR3 consists of 15 residues. The chain's CDR3 is CASRVHEGTNEKLFF. Written as DNA, the CDR3 is TGTGCCAGCAGGGTGCACGAAGGGACTAATGAAAAACTGTTTTTT.

The rearrangement joins TRBV9 to TRBJ2-3; no clear D gene. The CDR3 covers 14 residues. Germline V gene data show CDR1 as SGDLS and CDR2 as YYNGEE. Trimming shortened V by 0 bases and J by 4 bases, and 9 bases separated the two germline ends. The CDR3 region is CASSVGPNSDTQYF. In DNA, the CDR3 is TGTGCCAGCAGCGTAGGACCTAATTCAGATACGCAGTATTTT.

The chain couples TRBV28 to TRBJ2-5; the match to TRBD1 covers 8 bases. Unmatched junction bases numbered 12, after V lost 11 bases and J lost 4 bases. The CDR3 has 14 amino acids. The germline V gene has CDR1 MDHEN and CDR2 SYDVKM. The CDR3 is CASRPGQARETQYF. DNA for the CDR3: TGTGCCTCAAGGCCGGGACAGGCAAGAGAGACCCAGTACTTC.

The chain has TRBV7-9 and TRBJ2-1; 10 nucleotides agree with TRBD2. CDR3 length: 18 residues. The junction had 13 bases not matched to a gene; V was cut back by 5 bases and J by 3 bases. CDR1 and CDR2 (germline): SEHNR, FQNEAQ (reference sequence). The CDR3 coding sequence is TGTGCCAGCAGCCCTTACCGGGCCATAGCGGGGGGCTACAATGAGCAGTTCTTC. It specifies CASSPYRAIAGGYNEQFF.

The chain employs TRBV29-1 and TRBJ2-3; D uncertain. This CDR3 has 12 amino acids. Germline CDR1 reads SQVTM; CDR2 reads ANQGSEA. Trimming took off 7 bases at V and 7 bases at J, with 15 bases between the two ends. The CDR3 region is CSATQGLNTQYF. The CDR3 DNA follows: TGCAGCGCCACACAAGGTTTAAATACGCAGTATTTT.

The gene calls are TRBV2 and TRBJ2-1; D unresolved. The germline V and J ends were trimmed by 4 bases and 4 bases, with 8 bases remaining between them. The CDR3 extends over 13 amino acids. Per the germline V gene, CDR1 is SNHLY and CDR2 is FYNNEI. CDR3 sequence: CASSVRLYNEQFF. CDR3 in DNA: TGTGCCAGCAGTGTTCGCCTTTACAATGAGCAGTTCTTC.

Comments on this clone: Different DNA sequences within this sample yield the same CDR3. The J gene is TRBJ2-1, the V gene TRBV6-6; D not resolved. Germline lookup yields CDR1 MNHNY and CDR2 SVGAGI (reference sequence). V dropped 2 bases and J dropped 5 bases, with 7 bases sitting between them. This CDR3 has 13 amino acids. The CDR3 spells CASSYARDNEQFF. The DNA of the CDR3 is TGTGCCAGCAGTTACGCTAGGGACAATGAGCAGTTCTTC.